A selection of T cell receptor beta chains follows, all from one sample in a study of early T cells in non-severe SARS-CoV-2 infection. TCRdb recomputed calls from the 5' RACE reads with MiXCR, one row per CDR3 protein. The table lists 50,000 to 80,000 distinct CDR3 sequences, 4% to 5.5% of them singletons. Sequencing was performed on whole blood. These receptors were collected from an adult who was a healthcare worker with PCR-confirmed SARS-CoV-2 infection or an uninfected control (not recorded which). CDR3s leave out the opening cysteine and the closing phenylalanine or tryptophan. D genes are given only for firm matches.

v_call | d_call | cdr3_aa
TRBV7-2 | . | ASSLGLEETQY
TRBV9 | TRBD1 | ASSAWDRDMKNEQF
TRBV20-1 | . | SASLPGRNSYEQY
TRBV12-3/TRBV12-4 | TRBD1 | ASSWKGQGFSYEQY
TRBV29-1 | TRBD1 | SVGQGATEAF
TRBV25-1 | TRBD1 | ASSEPRQGNTEAF
TRBV14 | . | ASSRHTGELF
TRBV9 | TRBD2 | ASSVWSSGSSNEQF
TRBV7-3 | . | ASSSHPSF
TRBV5-4 | . | ASSFRDRNTEAF
TRBV6-6 | . | ASSEGVGLYEQY
TRBV9 | . | ASSPGSENEKLF
TRBV7-9 | TRBD2 | ASSRAGGAQETQY
TRBV29-1 | TRBD2 | SARLAAGELF
TRBV24-1 | . | ATSDTVPGNEQF
TRBV24-1 | . | ATSDVDEQY
TRBV3-1 | TRBD1 | ASSQDTDRGSGQV
TRBV11-1 | TRBD1 | ASSSGQNQETQY
TRBV4-2 | . | ASSQDPGGGGKNIQY
TRBV6-1 | . | ASSVGAYEQY
TRBV18 | . | ASSKRGQQDTQY
TRBV7-2 | . | ASSVPRTARNSPLH
TRBV7-2 | TRBD2 | ASSPFGGGARNEQF
TRBV20-1 | . | SARSGQAIETQY
TRBV30 | TRBD2 | AWSVGRGGTDTQY
TRBV20-1 | TRBD1 | SAGQEGYGYT
TRBV5-1 | . | ASSSRPGNTEAF
TRBV20-1 | TRBD1 | SANLLGQKNTEAF
TRBV4-3 | . | ASSQDLPGLSSYNEQF
TRBV27 | . | ATKPQGRMNTEAF
TRBV10-1 | . | ASGNLVLVAVVYGYT
TRBV7-2 | . | ASSHVTFGLSRWSSYNEQF
TRBV11-2 | . | ASSLARSIGELF
TRBV6-2/TRBV6-3 | . | ASSYFRDQF
TRBV29-1 | TRBD2 | SVDRSGSSYEQY
TRBV7-3 | . | ASSLAVSDSDTQY
TRBV6-1 | . | ASSSNIKNTEAF
TRBV11-3 | TRBD2 | ASSLLAGASETQY
TRBV6-5 | . | ASSWGPVETEAF
TRBV27 | . | ASSERTSWGYNEQF
TRBV27 | . | ASSSLPGELF
TRBV6-2/TRBV6-3 | TRBD1 | ASSKTGGNQPQH
TRBV7-9 | . | ASSPTGYEQY
TRBV7-8 | TRBD2 | ASSLTTSGGQLWDEQF